What follows is one T cell receptor beta chain and its context. Its antigen is unidentified. The sample is drawn from a study of OX40 agonist ivuxolimab in advanced cancers. Study details: Eligibility rules accepted prior anti-PD-1, anti-PD-L1 or anti-CTLA-4 therapy, and around 44% had some. Study conclusions and caveats: In CD8+ T cells, expanded clones were on average more numerous than in CD4+. Specificity for antigen went undetermined in the expanded peripheral T cells.

Systemic immunosuppression or autoimmune disease history was grounds to exclude patients. Here immunoSEQ multiplex PCR was the method, and the copy in TCRdb shows in-frame clones only, minus some. The sample has about 71,000 clones; about 90% are singletons. This CDR3 region has 15 residues. CDR1 and CDR2 from the germline V gene are MNHEY and SMNVEV (reference sequence). V was pared by 4 bases and J by 2 bases, with 4 bases of the junction left unmatched. The sample consisted of CD4+ or CD8+ T cells sorted from blood, taken in a trial of the OX40 agonist ivuxolimab. This chain joins TRBV27 and TRBJ2-3; 9 bases map to TRBD1. This clonotype originated in an adult with an advanced solid tumor such as melanoma, head and neck, liver or kidney cancer. In nucleotides, the CDR3 is TGTGCCAGCAGTTCGAGGACAGGGGTCACAGATACGCAGTATTTT. This translates into CASSSRTGVTDTQYF.